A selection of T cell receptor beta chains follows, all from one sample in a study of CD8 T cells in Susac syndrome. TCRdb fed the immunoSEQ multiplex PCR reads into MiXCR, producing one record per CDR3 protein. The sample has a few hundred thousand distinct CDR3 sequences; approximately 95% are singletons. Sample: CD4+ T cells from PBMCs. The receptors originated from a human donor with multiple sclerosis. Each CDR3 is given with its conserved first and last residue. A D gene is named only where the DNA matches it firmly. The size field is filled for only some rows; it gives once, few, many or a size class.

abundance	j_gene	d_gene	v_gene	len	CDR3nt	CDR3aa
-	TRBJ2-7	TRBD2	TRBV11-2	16	TGTGCCAGCAGCTCGGGGCGGGCTAGCGGGAGGTACGAGCAGTACTTC	CASSSGRASGRYEQYF
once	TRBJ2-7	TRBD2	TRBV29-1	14	TGCAGCGTGGCGACTAGCGGGAACCCCTACGAGCAGTACTTC	CSVATSGNPYEQYF
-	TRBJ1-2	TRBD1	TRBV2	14	TGTGCCAGCATCCTCAGACCCCGGGACAGGGGAAAGAGATTC	CASILRPRDRGKRF
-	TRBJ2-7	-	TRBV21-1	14	TGTGCCAGCAGCGGCGGGAAGGGTCGCTACGAGCAGTACTTC	CASSGGKGRYEQYF
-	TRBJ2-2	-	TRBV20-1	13	TGCAGTGCTAGCGGGGCGAACACCGGGGAGCTGTTTTTT	CSASGANTGELFF
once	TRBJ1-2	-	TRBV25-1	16	TGTGCCAGCAGTGAACTTAACAGCCCCACTAACTATGGCTACACCTTC	CASSELNSPTNYGYTF
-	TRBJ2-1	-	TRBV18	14	TGTGCCAGCTCACCACCGGCAGGGAGCGATGAGCAGTTCTTC	CASSPPAGSDEQFF
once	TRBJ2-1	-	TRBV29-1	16	TGCAGCGTTGGGTCAGTGAGCCCTGCCTCCTACAATGAGCAGTTCTTC	CSVGSVSPASYNEQFF
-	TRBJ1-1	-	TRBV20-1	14	TGCAGTGCTAGAGATCCCACAAGTGGCACTGAAGCTTTCTTT	CSARDPTSGTEAFF
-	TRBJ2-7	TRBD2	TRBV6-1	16	TGTGCCAGCAGCCCCAGGACTAGCGGGGTAGGGTACGAGCAGTACTTC	CASSPRTSGVGYEQYF
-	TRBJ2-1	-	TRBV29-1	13	TGCAGCGGCCGGGCCAAGGGCAGGAATGAGCAGTTCTTC	CSGRAKGRNEQFF
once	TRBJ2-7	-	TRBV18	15	TGTGCCAGCTCACCGAAAAAGCGGCTGTTCTACGAGCAGTACTTC	CASSPKKRLFYEQYF